This T cell receptor (beta chain) came from a study of regulatory T cells in long-lasting Graves disease. General study points: Newly diagnosed Graves' patients had higher TCR diversity than persistent ones. Persistent patients shared 2,741 public clonotypes among themselves. Newly diagnosed patients shared fewer, at under 1,000.

HTBI primers from iRepertoire and Arm-PCR of CDR3 regions yielded the TCR beta libraries. TCRdb passed the multiplex PCR reads through MiXCR, listing each CDR3 protein once. The sample lists about 620,000 distinct CDR3 sequences, around 15% occurring once. Time point described: newly diagnosed GD, antithyroid drugs for less than 3 months. PBMC RNA served as the TCR library source. One endocrinology department in Xi'an, China, was where patients came from. Per germline, CDR1 MNHEY and CDR2 SVGEGT. This CDR3 has 12 amino acids. Trimming took off 2 bases at V and 6 bases at J, with 8 bases between the two ends. This clonotype has just a few counts. What it binds is not known. A further study also used this sample, focusing on T cells in Graves' hyperthyroidism and ophthalmopathy.

This sequence joins TRBV6-2 or TRBV6-3 and TRBJ2-7; D is uncertain. Sequencing was performed on peripheral blood mononuclear cells (PBMCs), taken at new diagnosis, from a patient treated with antithyroid drugs. This receptor was taken from a woman aged 30 to 39 with Graves disease. The CDR3 coding sequence is TGTGCCAGCAGTTACACCCCGGGCGAGCAGTACTTC. Its protein product is CASSYTPGEQYF.